This T cell receptor (beta chain) was recovered during a study of early T cells in non-severe SARS-CoV-2 infection. The overall study: Sequencing used unsorted whole-blood bulk RNA, so chains lack pairing. Regarding the study as a whole: Reliance on VDJdb matching favored anti-spike CD8 responses; private and CD4 specificities were missed.

This clonotype has a count of ten or more. What it binds is not known. V shed 3 bases and J shed 4 bases, with 13 bases lying between them. Per the germline V gene, CDR1 is DFQATT and CDR2 is SNEGSKA (reference sequence). This CDR3 has 14 residues. Each single cDNA molecule received a unique molecular identifier. In TCRdb, the 5' RACE reads were re-called with MiXCR into one record per CDR3 protein. The sample has 60,000 to 75,000 distinct CDR3 sequences, 12% seen once. The specimen sequenced was whole blood. The receptor was isolated from an adult who was a healthcare worker with PCR-confirmed SARS-CoV-2 infection or an uninfected control (not recorded which). This rearrangement joins TRBV20-1 to TRBJ1-5; tentative D call: TRBD1 (5 bases). The CDR3 sequence: CSASPPGRNQPQHF. CDR3 DNA: TGCAGTGCTAGTCCACCGGGGCGGAATCAGCCCCAGCATTTT.